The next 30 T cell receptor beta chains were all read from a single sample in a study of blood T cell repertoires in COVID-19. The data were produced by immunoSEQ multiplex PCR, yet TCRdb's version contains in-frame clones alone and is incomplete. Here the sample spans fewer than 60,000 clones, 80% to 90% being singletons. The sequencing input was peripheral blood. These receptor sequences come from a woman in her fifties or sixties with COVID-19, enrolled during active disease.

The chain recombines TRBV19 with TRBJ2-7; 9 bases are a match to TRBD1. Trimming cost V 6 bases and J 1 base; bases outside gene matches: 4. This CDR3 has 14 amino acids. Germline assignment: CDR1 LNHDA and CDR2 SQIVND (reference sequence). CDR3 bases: TGTGCCAGTAGCGGCGGACAGGGGTCCTACGAGCAGTACTTC. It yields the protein CASSGGQGSYEQYF. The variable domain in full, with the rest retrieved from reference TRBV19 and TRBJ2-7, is DGGITQSPKYLFRKEGQNVTLSCEQNLNHDAMYWYRQDPGQGLRLIYYSQIVNDFQKGDIAEGYSVSREKKESFPLTVTSAQKNPTAFYLCASSGGQGSYEQYFGPGTRLTVT.

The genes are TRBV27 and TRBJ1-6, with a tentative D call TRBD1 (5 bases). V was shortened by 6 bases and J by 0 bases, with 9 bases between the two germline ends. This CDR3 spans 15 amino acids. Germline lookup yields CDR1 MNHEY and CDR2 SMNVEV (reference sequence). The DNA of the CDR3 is TGTGCCAGCAGGATCGGGGGCTCCTATAATTCACCCCTCCACTTT. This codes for CASRIGGSYNSPLHF.

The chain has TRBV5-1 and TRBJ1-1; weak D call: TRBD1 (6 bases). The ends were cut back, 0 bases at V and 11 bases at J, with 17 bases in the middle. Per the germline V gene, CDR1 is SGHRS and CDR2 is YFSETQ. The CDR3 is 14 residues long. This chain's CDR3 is CASSLGAPRQGAFF. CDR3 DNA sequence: TGCGCCAGCAGCTTGGGTGCGCCTCGGCAGGGGGCTTTCTTT.

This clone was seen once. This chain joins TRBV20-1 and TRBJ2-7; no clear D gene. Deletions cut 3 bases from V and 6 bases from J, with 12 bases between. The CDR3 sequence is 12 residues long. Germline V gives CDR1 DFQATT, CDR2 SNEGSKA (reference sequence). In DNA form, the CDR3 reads TGCAGTGCTAGTGGGCTAGGTCTCGAGCAGTACTTC. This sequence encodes CSASGLGLEQYF.

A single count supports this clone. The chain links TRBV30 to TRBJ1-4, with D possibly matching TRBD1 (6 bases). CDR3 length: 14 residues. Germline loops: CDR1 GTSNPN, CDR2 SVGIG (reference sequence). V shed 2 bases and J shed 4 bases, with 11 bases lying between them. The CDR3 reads CAWSPGTNNEKLFF. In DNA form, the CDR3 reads TGTGCCTGGAGTCCCGGGACAAATAATGAAAAACTGTTTTTT. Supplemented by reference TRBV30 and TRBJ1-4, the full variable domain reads SQTIHQWPATLVQPVGSPLSLECTVEGTSNPNLYWYRQAAGRGLQLLFYSVGIGQISSEVPQNLSASRPQDRQFILSSKKLLLSDSGFYLCAWSPGTNNEKLFFGSGTQLSVL.

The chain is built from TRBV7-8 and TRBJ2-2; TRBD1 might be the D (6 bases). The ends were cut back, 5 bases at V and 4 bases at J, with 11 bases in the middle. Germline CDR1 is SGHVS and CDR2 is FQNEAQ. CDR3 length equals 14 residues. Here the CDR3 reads CASSLQGTTGELFF. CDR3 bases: TGTGCCAGCAGCCTACAGGGTACCACCGGGGAGCTGTTTTTT.

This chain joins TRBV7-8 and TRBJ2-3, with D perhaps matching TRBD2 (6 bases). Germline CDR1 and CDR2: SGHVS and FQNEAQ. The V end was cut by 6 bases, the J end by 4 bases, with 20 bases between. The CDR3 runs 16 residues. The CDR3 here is CASRGGTPARPDTQYF. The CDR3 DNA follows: TGTGCCAGCAGGGGCGGGACTCCGGCAAGGCCAGATACGCAGTATTTT.

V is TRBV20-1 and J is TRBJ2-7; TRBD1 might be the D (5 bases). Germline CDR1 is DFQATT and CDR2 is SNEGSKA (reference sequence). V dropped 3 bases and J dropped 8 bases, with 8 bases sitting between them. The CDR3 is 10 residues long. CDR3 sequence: CSASAGKQYF. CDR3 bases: TGCAGTGCTAGCGCAGGGAAGCAGTACTTC.

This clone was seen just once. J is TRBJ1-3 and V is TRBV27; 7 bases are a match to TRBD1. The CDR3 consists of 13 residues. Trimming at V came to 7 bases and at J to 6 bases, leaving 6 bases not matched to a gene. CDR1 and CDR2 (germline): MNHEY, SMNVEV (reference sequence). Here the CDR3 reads CASKGQNPNTIYF. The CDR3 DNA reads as TGTGCCAGCAAGGGACAGAATCCAAACACCATATATTTT.

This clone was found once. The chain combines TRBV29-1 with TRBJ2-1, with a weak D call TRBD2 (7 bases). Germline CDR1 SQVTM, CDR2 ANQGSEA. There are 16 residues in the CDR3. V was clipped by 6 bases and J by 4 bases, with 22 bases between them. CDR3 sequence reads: CSVNNRGRDKYNEQFF. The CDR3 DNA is TGCAGCGTAAATAACAGAGGGAGGGACAAATACAATGAGCAGTTCTTC.

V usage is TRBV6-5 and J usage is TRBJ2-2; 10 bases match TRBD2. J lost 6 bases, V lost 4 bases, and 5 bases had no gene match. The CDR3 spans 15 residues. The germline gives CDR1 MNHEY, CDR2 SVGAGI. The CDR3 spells CASSSSGSRAGELFF. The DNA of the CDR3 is TGTGCCAGCAGTTCTAGCGGGAGTAGGGCCGGGGAGCTGTTTTTT.

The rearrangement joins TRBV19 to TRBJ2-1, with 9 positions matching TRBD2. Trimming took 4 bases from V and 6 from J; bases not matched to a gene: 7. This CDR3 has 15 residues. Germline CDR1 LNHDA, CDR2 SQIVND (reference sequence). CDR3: CASSTPGTSRNEQFF. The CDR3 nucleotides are TGTGCCAGTAGTACCCCCGGGACTAGCCGCAATGAGCAGTTCTTC.

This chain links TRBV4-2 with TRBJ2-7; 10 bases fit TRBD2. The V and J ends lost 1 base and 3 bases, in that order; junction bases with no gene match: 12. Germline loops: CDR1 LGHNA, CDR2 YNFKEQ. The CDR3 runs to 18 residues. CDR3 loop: CASSQGGISGGRSYEQYF. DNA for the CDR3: TGTGCCAGCAGCCAAGGAGGGATTAGCGGGGGGCGTAGCTACGAGCAGTACTTC.

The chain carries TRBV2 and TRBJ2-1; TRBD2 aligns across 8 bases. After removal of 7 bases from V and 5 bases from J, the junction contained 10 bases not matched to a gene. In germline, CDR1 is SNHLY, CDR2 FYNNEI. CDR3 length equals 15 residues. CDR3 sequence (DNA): TGTGCCAGCAAAACGGTAGCGGGATACCACAATGAGCAGTTCTTC. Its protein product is CASKTVAGYHNEQFF.

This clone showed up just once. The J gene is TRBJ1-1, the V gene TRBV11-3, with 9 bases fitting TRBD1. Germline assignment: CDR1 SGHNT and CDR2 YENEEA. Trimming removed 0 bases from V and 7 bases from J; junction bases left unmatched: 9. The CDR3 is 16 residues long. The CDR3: CASSLEPLGTGFEAFF. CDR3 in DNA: TGTGCCAGCAGCTTAGAGCCGCTCGGGACAGGGTTTGAAGCTTTCTTT.

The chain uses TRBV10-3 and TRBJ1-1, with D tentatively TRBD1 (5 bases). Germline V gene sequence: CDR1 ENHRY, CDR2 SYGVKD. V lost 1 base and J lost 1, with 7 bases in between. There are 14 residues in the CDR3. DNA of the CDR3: TGTGCCATCAGTGAGTTAAGGGGGAACACTGAAGCTTTCTTT. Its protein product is CAISELRGNTEAFF.

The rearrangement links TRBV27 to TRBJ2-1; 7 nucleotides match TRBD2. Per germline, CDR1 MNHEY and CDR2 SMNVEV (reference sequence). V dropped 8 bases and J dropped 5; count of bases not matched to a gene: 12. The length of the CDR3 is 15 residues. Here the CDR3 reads CASSRDYGANNEQFF. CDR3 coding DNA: TGTGCCAGCTCCCGGGACTACGGAGCTAACAATGAGCAGTTCTTC.

CDR3 amino acids: CASTQQLTGAYEQYF. The CDR3, as DNA: TGTGCCAGCACCCAACAGTTGACAGGAGCCTACGAGCAGTACTTC. The V call is TRBV6-5, the J call TRBJ2-7, with a weak D call TRBD1 (6 bases). CDR1 is MNHEY, CDR2 SVGAGI, per germline. The CDR3 totals 15 residues. Trimming removed 7 bases at V and 2 bases at J, with 18 bases between.

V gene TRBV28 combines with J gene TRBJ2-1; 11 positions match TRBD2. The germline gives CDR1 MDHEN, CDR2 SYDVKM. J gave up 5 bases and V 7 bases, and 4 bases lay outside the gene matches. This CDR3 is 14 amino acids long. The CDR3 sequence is CASNIAGGDNEQFF. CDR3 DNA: TGTGCCAGCAATATAGCGGGAGGGGACAATGAGCAGTTCTTC.

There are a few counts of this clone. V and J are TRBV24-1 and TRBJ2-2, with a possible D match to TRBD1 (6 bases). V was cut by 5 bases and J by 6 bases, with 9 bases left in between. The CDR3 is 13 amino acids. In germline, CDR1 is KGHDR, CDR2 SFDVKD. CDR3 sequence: CATSGTGPGELFF. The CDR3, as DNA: TGTGCCACCAGTGGTACAGGGCCCGGGGAGCTGTTTTTT.

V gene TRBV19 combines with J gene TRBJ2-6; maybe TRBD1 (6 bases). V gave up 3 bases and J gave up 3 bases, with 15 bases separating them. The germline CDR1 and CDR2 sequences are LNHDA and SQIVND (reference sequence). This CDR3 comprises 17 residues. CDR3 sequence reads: CASSIARQVNGANVLTF. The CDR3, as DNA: TGTGCCAGTAGTATCGCCCGACAGGTGAATGGGGCCAACGTCCTGACTTTC.

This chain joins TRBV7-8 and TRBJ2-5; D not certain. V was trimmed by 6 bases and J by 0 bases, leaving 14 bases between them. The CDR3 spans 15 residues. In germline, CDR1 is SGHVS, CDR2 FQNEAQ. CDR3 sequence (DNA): TGTGCCAGCAGAAAAAACCCGCGGAACCAAGAGACCCAGTACTTC. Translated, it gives CASRKNPRNQETQYF.

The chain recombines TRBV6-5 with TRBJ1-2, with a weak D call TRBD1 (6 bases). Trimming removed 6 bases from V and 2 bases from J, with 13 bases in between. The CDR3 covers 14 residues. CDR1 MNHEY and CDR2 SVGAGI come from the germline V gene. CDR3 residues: CASRAGQINYGYTF. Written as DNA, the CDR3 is TGTGCCAGCAGAGCCGGACAGATCAACTATGGCTACACCTTC.

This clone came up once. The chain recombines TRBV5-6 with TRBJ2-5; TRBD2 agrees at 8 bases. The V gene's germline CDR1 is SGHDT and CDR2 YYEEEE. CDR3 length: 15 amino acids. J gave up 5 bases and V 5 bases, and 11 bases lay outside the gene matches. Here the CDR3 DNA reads TGTGCCAGCAGTTATTACAGCGGGAGAAGGGAGACCCAGTACTTC. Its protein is CASSYYSGRRETQYF.

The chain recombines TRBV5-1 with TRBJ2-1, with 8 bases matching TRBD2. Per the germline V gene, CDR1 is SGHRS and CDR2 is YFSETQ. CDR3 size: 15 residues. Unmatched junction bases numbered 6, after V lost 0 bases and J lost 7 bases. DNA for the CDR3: TGCGCCAGCAGCTTGGAGCCGGGAGGGGGGAATGAGCAGTTCTTC. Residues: CASSLEPGGGNEQFF.

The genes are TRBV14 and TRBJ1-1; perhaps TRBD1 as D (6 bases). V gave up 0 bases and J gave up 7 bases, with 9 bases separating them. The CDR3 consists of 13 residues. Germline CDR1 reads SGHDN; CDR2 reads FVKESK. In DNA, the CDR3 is TGTGCCAGCAGCCAAGATGGGGGCAGTGAAGCTTTCTTT. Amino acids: CASSQDGGSEAFF.

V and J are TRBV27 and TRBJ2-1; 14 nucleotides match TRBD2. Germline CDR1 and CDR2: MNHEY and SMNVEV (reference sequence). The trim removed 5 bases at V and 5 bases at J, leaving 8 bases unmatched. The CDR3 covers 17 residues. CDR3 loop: CASSPRLAGGGNNEQFF. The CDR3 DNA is TGTGCCAGCAGTCCTCGACTAGCGGGAGGGGGTAACAATGAGCAGTTCTTC.

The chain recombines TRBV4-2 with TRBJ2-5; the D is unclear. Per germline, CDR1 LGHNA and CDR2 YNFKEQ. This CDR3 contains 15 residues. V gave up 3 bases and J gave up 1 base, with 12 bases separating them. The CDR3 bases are TGTGCCAGCAGCCAGGGTCGGAGCGCCCAAGAGACCCAGTACTTC. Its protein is CASSQGRSAQETQYF.

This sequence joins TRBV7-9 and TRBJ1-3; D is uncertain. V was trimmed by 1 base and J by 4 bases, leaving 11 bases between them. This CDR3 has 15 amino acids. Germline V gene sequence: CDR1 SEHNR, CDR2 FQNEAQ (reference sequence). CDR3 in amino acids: CASSLGAVFGNTIYF. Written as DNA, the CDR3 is TGTGCCAGCAGCTTAGGGGCAGTCTTCGGAAACACCATATATTTT.

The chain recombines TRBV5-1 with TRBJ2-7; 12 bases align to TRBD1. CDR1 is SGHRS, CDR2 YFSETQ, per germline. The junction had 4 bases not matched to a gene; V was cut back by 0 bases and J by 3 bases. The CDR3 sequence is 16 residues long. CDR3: CASSLEGTGGGYEQYF. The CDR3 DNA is TGCGCCAGCAGCTTGGAGGGGACAGGGGGCGGCTACGAGCAGTACTTC.